Reported below is one TCR beta chain. What it binds is not known. The method was immunoSEQ multiplex PCR; TCRdb's version includes in-frame clones alone and lacks a portion of them. Of some 2 million clones listed, 95% are singletons. This entry belongs to a study of shared clonotypes between healthy human individuals. About the research overall: Researchers assigned three CD4 naive, three CD4 memory, two CD8 naive and one CD8 memory plate to each donor. Study findings and constraints: Generation of non-shared clonotypes was less probable than generation of clonotypes shared by all four donors.

The germline V and J ends were trimmed by 7 bases and 4 bases, with 13 bases remaining between them. CDR3 size: 13 residues. Germline V lookup: CDR1 MNHNS, CDR2 SASEGT. The rearrangement links TRBV6-1 to TRBJ1-1, with D perhaps matching TRBD1 (6 bases). Material: naive CD4+ T cells sorted from blood. Subset indicated: CD45RA+ positively selected. This clonotype was sampled from a man in his late teens or twenties in good health. Here the CDR3 DNA reads TGTGCCAGCACCCTAAAGGGGGGCACTGAAGCTTTCTTT. Residues: CASTLKGGTEAFF.